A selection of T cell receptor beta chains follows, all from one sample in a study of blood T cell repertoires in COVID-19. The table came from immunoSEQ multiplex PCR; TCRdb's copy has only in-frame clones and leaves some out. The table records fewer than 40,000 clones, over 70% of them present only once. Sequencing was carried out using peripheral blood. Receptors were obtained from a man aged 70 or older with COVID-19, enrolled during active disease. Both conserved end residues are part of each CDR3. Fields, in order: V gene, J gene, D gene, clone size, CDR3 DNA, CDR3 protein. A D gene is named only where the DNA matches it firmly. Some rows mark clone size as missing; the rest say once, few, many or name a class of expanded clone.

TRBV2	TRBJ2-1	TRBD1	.	TGTGCCAGCACTGACACAGGGGCAAGCTCCTACAATGAGCAGTTCTTC	CASTDTGASSYNEQFF
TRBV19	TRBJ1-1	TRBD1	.	TGTGCCAGTAGTGAACAGGGGCCGGTGAACACTGAAGCTTTCTTT	CASSEQGPVNTEAFF
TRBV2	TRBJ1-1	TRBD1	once	TGTGCCAGCAGTGACAGGGGGCGATACACTGAAGCTTTCTTT	CASSDRGRYTEAFF
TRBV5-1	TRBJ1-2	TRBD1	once	TGCGCCAGCAGCCGGGACAGGGGCACGAGGGCTAACTATGGCTACACCTTC	CASSRDRGTRANYGYTF
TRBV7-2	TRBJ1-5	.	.	TGTGCCAGCAGCTTAGCGCGGGGGAACAATCAGCCCCAGCATTTT	CASSLARGNNQPQHF
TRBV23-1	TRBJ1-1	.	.	TGCGCCAGCAGTCAATCGCGGAACCGGGGGACTGAAGCTTTCTTT	CASSQSRNRGTEAFF
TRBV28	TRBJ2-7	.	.	TGTGCCAGCAGTACGGGGAACAGTTACGAGCAGTACTTC	CASSTGNSYEQYF
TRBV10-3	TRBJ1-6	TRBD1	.	TGTGCCATCAGTGAGTCGGCATTGGACAGGGGTTCACCCCTCCACTTT	CAISESALDRGSPLHF
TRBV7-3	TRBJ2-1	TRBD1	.	TGTGCCAGCAGCTCCCCCGGACAGGGGGTCGATGAGCAGTTCTTC	CASSSPGQGVDEQFF
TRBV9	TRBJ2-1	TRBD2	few	TGTGCCAGCAGCGTAGGAGGCGGGAGGGTGAATGAGCAGTTCTTC	CASSVGGGRVNEQFF
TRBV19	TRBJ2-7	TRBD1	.	TGTGCCAGTAGTAACCAGGGGGCGAACGAGCAGTACTTC	CASSNQGANEQYF